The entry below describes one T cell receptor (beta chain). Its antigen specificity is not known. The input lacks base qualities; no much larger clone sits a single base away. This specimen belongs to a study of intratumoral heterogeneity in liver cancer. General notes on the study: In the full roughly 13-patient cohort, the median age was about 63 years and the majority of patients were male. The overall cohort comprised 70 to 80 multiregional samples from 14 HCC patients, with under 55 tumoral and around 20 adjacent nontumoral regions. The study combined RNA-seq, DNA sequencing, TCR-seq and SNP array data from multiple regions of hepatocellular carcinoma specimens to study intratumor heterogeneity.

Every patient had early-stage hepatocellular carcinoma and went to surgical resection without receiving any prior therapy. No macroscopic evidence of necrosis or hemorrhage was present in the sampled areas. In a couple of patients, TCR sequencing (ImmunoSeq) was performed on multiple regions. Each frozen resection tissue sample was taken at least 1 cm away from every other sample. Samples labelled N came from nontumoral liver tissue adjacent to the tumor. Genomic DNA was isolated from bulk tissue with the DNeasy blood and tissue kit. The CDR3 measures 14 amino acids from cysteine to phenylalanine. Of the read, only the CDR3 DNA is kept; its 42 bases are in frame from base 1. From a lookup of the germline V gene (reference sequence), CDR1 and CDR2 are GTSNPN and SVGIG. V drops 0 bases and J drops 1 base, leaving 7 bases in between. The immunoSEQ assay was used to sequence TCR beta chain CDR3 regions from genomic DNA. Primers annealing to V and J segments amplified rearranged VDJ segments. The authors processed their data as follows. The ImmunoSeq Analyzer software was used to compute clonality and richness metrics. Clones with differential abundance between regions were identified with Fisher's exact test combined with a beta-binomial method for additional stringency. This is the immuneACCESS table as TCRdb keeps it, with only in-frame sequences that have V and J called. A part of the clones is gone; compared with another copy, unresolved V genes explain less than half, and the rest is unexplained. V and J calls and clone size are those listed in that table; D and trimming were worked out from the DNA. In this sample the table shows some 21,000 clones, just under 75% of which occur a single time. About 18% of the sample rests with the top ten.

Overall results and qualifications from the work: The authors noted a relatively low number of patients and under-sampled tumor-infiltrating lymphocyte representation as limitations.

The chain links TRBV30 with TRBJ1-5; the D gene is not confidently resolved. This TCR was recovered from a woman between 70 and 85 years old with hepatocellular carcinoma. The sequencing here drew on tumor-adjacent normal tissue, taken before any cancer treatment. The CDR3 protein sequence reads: CAWSVLGSNQPQHF. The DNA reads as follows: TGTGCCTGGAGTGTACTCGGGAGCAATCAGCCCCAGCATTTT.